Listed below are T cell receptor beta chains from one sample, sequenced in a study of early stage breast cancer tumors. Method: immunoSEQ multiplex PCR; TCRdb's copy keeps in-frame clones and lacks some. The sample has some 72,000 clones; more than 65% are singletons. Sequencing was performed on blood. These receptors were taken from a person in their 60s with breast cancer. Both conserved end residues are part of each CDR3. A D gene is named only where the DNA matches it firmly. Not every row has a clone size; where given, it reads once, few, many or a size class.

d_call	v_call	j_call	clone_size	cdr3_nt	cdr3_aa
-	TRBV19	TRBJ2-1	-	TGTGCCAGTAGTGCCCTCTTGGAGGAGCAGTTCTTC	CASSALLEEQFF
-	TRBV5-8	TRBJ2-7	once	TGTGCCGGGGGCTACGAGCAGTACTTC	CAGGYEQYF
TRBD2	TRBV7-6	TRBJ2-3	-	TGTGCCAGCAGCTTAGTATCGGGGGGGCAGTATTTT	CASSLVSGGQYF
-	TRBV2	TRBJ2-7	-	TGTGCCAGCAGTGACGCTCTTACCTACGAGCAGTACTTC	CASSDALTYEQYF
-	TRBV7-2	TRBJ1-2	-	TGTGCCAGCAGCTTAGGAGGGGCCGGTGCCTATGGCTACACCTTC	CASSLGGAGAYGYTF
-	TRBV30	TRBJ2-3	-	TGTGCCTGGAGCGACAGGGAGGGCACAGATACGCAGTATTTT	CAWSDREGTDTQYF
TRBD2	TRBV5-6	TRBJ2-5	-	TGTGCCAGCAGCTCTAGCGGGCAAGGGACCCAGTACTTC	CASSSSGQGTQYF
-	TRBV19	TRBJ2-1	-	TGTGCCAGTAGTATAGGGCTAGCGACCTCCTACAATGAGCAGTTCTTC	CASSIGLATSYNEQFF
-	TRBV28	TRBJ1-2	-	TGTGCCAGCAGTTGGCAAGGGAGCTATGGCTACACCTTC	CASSWQGSYGYTF
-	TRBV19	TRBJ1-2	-	TGTGCCAGTAGTACCCTAAGTGGCGGCTACACCTTC	CASSTLSGGYTF
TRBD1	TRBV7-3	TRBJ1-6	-	TGTGCCAGCAGCAGGGACAGTAACCCGAATTCACCCCTCCACTTT	CASSRDSNPNSPLHF
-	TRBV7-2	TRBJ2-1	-	TGTGCCAGCAGCTCCAGTTTTGCGTCCTACAATGAGCAGTTCTTC	CASSSSFASYNEQFF
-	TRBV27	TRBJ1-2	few	TGTGCCAGCAGTTTCACTCAGGGGACCGGCTACACCTTC	CASSFTQGTGYTF
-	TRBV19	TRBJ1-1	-	TGTGCCAGTAGTATAGTCGGGGGCTCATATGAAGCTTTCTTT	CASSIVGGSYEAFF
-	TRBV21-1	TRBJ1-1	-	TGTGCCAGCAGCAAGGGGGGGCGCACTGAAGCTTTCTTT	CASSKGGRTEAFF
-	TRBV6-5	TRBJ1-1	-	TGTGCCAGCAGCCCGACCTCGGGGGTCCGTGAAGCTTTCTTT	CASSPTSGVREAFF
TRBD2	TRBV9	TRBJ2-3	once	TGTGCCAGCAGCGTCTCAAGCGGGGGGAACACAGATACGCAGTATTTT	CASSVSSGGNTDTQYF
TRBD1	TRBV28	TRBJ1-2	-	TGTGCCAGCAGTCCCACAGGGGCCAACTATGGCTACACCTTC	CASSPTGANYGYTF
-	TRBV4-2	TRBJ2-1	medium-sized	TGTGCCAGCAGCCGAGGAACCCAGGGCTCCTACAATGAGCAGTTCTTC	CASSRGTQGSYNEQFF
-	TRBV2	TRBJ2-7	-	TGTGCCAGCAGTGGGAACTCCTACGAGCAGTACTTC	CASSGNSYEQYF
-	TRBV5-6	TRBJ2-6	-	TGTGCCAGCAGCCCCGGGTTGACAGGCCTGACCGTCCTGACTTTC	CASSPGLTGLTVLTF
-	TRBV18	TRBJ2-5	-	TGTGCCAGCTCTCCCGAAGGGACCCAGTACTTC	CASSPEGTQYF
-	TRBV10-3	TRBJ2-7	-	TGTGCCATCAGTGGGTACAGGTTATCCTACGAGCAGTACTTC	CAISGYRLSYEQYF
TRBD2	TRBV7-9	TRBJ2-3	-	TGTGCCAGCAGCCAGGCGACTAGCGGCACAGATACGCAGTATTTT	CASSQATSGTDTQYF
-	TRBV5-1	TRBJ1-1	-	TGCGCCAGCAGCTTCACGGGGGGCACTGAAGCTTTCTTT	CASSFTGGTEAFF
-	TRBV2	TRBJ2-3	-	TGTGCCAGCAGCGGGGATTTTGGCACAGATACGCAGTATTTT	CASSGDFGTDTQYF
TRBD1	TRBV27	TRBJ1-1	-	TGTGCCAGCAGTTGGGGCGGGGGGACAGACACTGAAGCTTTCTTT	CASSWGGGTDTEAFF
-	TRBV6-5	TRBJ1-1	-	TGTGCCAGCAGTTACTCGGTCTCCGGCACTGAAGCTTTCTTT	CASSYSVSGTEAFF
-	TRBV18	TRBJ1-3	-	TGTGCCAGCTCACCAATCCGAGGGGACACCATATATTTT	CASSPIRGDTIYF
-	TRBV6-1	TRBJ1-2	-	TGTGCCACCCAGGACCGGATCCTCAGTGGCACCTTC	CATQDRILSGTF
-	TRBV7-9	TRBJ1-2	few	TGTGCCAGCAGCTGGGGGACGTCGGATGGCTACACCTTC	CASSWGTSDGYTF
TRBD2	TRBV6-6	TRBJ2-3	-	TGTGCCAGCAGTTACCAAGCGGGGGGTAGCACAGATACGCAGTATTTT	CASSYQAGGSTDTQYF
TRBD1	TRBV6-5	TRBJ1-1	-	TGTGCCAGCAGCACCGGGACAGGGGGCGATACTGAAGCTTTCTTT	CASSTGTGGDTEAFF
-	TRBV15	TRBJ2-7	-	TGTGCCACCAGCAGAGATGGCGTCGTATCCGACGAGCAGTACTTC	CATSRDGVVSDEQYF
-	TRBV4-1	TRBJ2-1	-	TGCGCCAGCAGCCAAGCTCAGGGCTTAGCTCGTAATGAGCAGTTCTTC	CASSQAQGLARNEQFF
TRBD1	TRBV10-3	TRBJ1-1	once	TGTGCCATCACCACCGGGACAGGGACTGAAGCTTTCTTT	CAITTGTGTEAFF
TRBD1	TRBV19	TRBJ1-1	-	TGTGCCAGTAGACCTGATCGGACAGGAAACACTGAAGCTTTCTTT	CASRPDRTGNTEAFF
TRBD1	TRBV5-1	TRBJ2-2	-	TGCGCCAGCAGCTTGTATGCCGGACAGGGGGTTACCGGGGAGCTGTTTTTT	CASSLYAGQGVTGELFF
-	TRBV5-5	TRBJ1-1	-	TGTGCCAGCAGCTTGGCGGACACTGAAGCTTTCTTT	CASSLADTEAFF
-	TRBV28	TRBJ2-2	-	TGTGCCAGCAGTTTTTCCACTACTCAGGAGCTGTTTTTT	CASSFSTTQELFF
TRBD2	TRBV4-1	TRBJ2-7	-	TGCGCCAGCAGCACCGGGGGGGACTACGAGCAGTACTTC	CASSTGGDYEQYF
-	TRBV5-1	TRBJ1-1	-	TGCGCCAGCACCCGCGGGGGGGCGAACACTGAAGCTTTCTTT	CASTRGGANTEAFF
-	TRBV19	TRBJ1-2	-	TGTGCCAGTAGGTACGCCTATGGCTACACCTTC	CASRYAYGYTF
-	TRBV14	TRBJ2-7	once	TGTGCCAGCAGCCAAGTTGGTAGGCAGTACTTC	CASSQVGRQYF
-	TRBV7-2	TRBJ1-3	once	TGTGCCAGCAGCTTAGGGTTGGGGAACACCATATATTTT	CASSLGLGNTIYF
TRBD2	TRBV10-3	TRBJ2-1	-	TGTGCCATCAGTACCCGGACAGGCCTTTCTAGCGGGAGGTCCGCCTACAATGAGCAGTTCTTC	CAISTRTGLSSGRSAYNEQFF